One and the same sample provided the 21 T cell receptor beta chains below, sequenced in a study of blood T cells in healthy people across ages. Next came a second PCR, run for 7 to 11 cycles, which used a sample-barcoded 5' primer along with a J-beta primer mix. Each CDR3 protein gets one entry after TCRdb re-called the 5' RACE reads with MiXCR. This table holds approximately 1,000,000 distinct CDR3 sequences, around two fifths found once. Sequenced input: blood. The receptors stem from a man aged 18 to 30 in good health.

This chain connects TRBV30 to TRBJ1-1; D is uncertain. Trimming took off 1 base at V and 10 bases at J, with 16 bases between the two ends. The germline gives CDR1 GTSNPN, CDR2 SVGIG (reference sequence). This CDR3 region has 13 residues. The CDR3 DNA sequence: TGTGCCTGGAGTGCAGGAGGATCGGTTGCAGCTTTCTTT. Protein sequence: CAWSAGGSVAAFF. The variable domain in full, completed from reference TRBV30 and TRBJ1-1, reads SQTIHQWPATLVQPVGSPLSLECTVEGTSNPNLYWYRQAAGRGLQLLFYSVGIGQISSEVPQNLSASRPQDRQFILSSKKLLLSDSGFYLCAWSAGGSVAAFFGQGTRLTVV.

This clonotype came up a few times. The chain carries TRBV9 and TRBJ1-6; perhaps TRBD1 as D (6 bases). Deletions cut 0 bases from V and 4 bases from J, with 8 bases between. CDR3 length: 15 amino acids. CDR1 SGDLS and CDR2 YYNGEE come from the germline V gene. The CDR3 DNA follows: TGTGCCAGCAGCGTAGGGCAGGGGTATAATTCACCCCTCCACTTT. Translated: CASSVGQGYNSPLHF. Filled out from reference TRBV9 and TRBJ1-6, the complete variable domain reads DSGVTQTPKHLITATGQRVTLRCSPRSGDLSVYWYQQSLDQGLQFLIQYYNGEERAKGNILERFSAQQFPDLHSELNLSSLELGDSALYFCASSVGQGYNSPLHFGNGTRLTVT.

This clonotype showed up just a few times. The chain uses TRBV7-2 and TRBJ1-5; D is uncertain. Per germline, CDR1 SGHTA and CDR2 FQGNSA. The V and J ends lost 5 bases and 6 bases respectively, with 11 bases between them. The CDR3 totals 13 residues. This CDR3 is CASSPSQLQPQHF. The CDR3 coding sequence is TGTGCCAGCAGCCCATCACAGCTTCAGCCCCAGCATTTT.

The chain carries TRBV21-1 and TRBJ1-1. TRBV21-1 is classified as a pseudogene. The CDR3 covers 14 residues. Written as DNA, the CDR3 is TGTGCCAGCAGCATCGGCAGACTTAACACTGAAGCTTTCTTT. It is translated as CASSIGRLNTEAFF.

The V gene is TRBV20-1, the J gene TRBJ2-1; 7 positions match TRBD2. Germline values: CDR1 DFQATT, CDR2 SNEGSKA (reference sequence). Trimming at V came to 0 bases and at J to 7 bases, leaving 9 bases not matched to a gene. The CDR3 is made up of 15 amino acids. The CDR3 DNA reads as TGCAGTGCTAGAGAACCCCGGGGGGACTGGAATGAGCAGTTCTTC. Protein sequence: CSAREPRGDWNEQFF.

This clonotype was seen a handful of times. The V gene is TRBV6-5, the J gene TRBJ1-1; D is ambiguous. The CDR3 consists of 12 residues. V shed 0 bases and J shed 11 bases, with 10 bases lying between them. From germline, CDR1 is MNHEY and CDR2 SVGAGI. In DNA form, the CDR3 reads TGTGCCAGCAGTTACTCCGCCGGGTTGGCTTTCTTT. This codes for CASSYSAGLAFF.

The chain is built from TRBV7-2 and TRBJ2-3; D ambiguous. The CDR3 consists of 17 residues. V shed 5 bases and J shed 2 bases, with 20 bases lying between them. The germline CDR1 and CDR2 sequences are SGHTA and FQGNSA. CDR3 region: CASSKPGPIRTTDTQYF. In DNA, the CDR3 is TGTGCCAGCAGCAAACCCGGACCCATCCGGACCACAGATACGCAGTATTTT. Variable domain in full (rest from reference TRBV7-2 and TRBJ2-3): GAGVSQSPSNKVTEKGKDVELRCDPISGHTALYWYRQSLGQGLEFLIYFQGNSAPDKSGLPSDRFSAERTGGSVSTLTIQRTQQEDSAVYLCASSKPGPIRTTDTQYFGPGTRLTVL.

This clonotype was counted a few times. The CDR3 coding sequence is TGTGCCAGCAGCTCAGGGACGGCGAGTGTTGGCTACACCTTC. It is translated as CASSSGTASVGYTF. This sequence joins TRBV7-2 and TRBJ1-2; D is possibly TRBD1 (5 bases). V lost 4 bases and J 7 bases, leaving 16 bases between the germline ends. Germline V lookup: CDR1 SGHTA, CDR2 FQGNSA. The CDR3 sequence is 14 residues long.

This rearrangement joins TRBV30 to TRBJ1-1, with a weak D call TRBD1 (5 bases). Trimming cost V 4 bases and J 10 bases, with 16 bases left between them. This CDR3 has 12 amino acids. The V gene's germline CDR1 is GTSNPN and CDR2 SVGIG (reference sequence). CDR3 sequence: CAWIGGTYRAFF. CDR3 DNA: TGTGCCTGGATTGGGGGGACGTATAGAGCTTTCTTT.

In its sample, this clonotype was seen once. This chain links TRBV7-9 with TRBJ2-7; D uncertain. The germline V gene has CDR1 SEHNR and CDR2 FQNEAQ (reference sequence). CDR3 length equals 13 residues. V dropped 4 bases and J dropped 1 base, with 8 bases sitting between them. This CDR3 reads CASSSPLSYEQYF. The CDR3 DNA follows: TGTGCCAGCAGCTCCCCGTTGTCCTACGAGCAGTACTTC. Variable domain in full (rest from reference TRBV7-9 and TRBJ2-7): DTGVSQNPRHKITKRGQNVTFRCDPISEHNRLYWYRQTLGQGPEFLTYFQNEAQLEKSRLLSDRFSAERPKGSFSTLEIQRTEQGDSAMYLCASSSPLSYEQYFGPGTRLTVT.

Many counts were recorded for this clonotype. J is TRBJ2-3 and V is TRBV25-1; perhaps TRBD1 as D (6 bases). Germline CDR1 is MGHDK and CDR2 is SYGVNS. The CDR3 consists of 16 residues. Trimming removed 1 base from V and 2 bases from J, with 13 bases in between. CDR3 nucleotide sequence: TGTGCCAGCAGTGAATGGCGGCAGGGGAACACAGATACGCAGTATTTT. Its protein product is CASSEWRQGNTDTQYF.

This chain connects TRBV4-3 to TRBJ1-4; TRBD1 aligns across 7 bases. The V segment lost 3 bases and the J segment 2 bases; nucleotides outside the gene matches: 3. This CDR3 region has 15 residues. Germline V gene sequence: CDR1 LGHNA, CDR2 YSLEER. The CDR3 sequence is CASSHEQGTNEKLFF. The CDR3 region has the DNA TGCGCCAGCAGCCATGAACAGGGGACTAATGAAAAACTGTTTTTT.

The chain carries TRBV28 and TRBJ2-5; TRBD1 might be the D (5 bases). The DNA end favors TRBJ2-7, so the J call may be wrong. The CDR3 length is 15 residues. Germline-derived CDR1 and CDR2 are MDHEN and SYDVKM. DNA for the CDR3: TGTGCCAGCAGTTCCCCCCTGGACACCTACTACGAGCAGTACTTC. It is translated as CASSSPLDTYYEQYF.

This clonotype was seen a handful of times. The V call is TRBV20-1, the J call TRBJ1-2; TRBD1 might be the D (6 bases). Germline CDR1 reads DFQATT; CDR2 reads SNEGSKA (reference sequence). The CDR3 runs 15 residues. V shed 0 bases and J shed 5 bases, with 16 bases lying between them. Written as DNA, the CDR3 is TGCAGTGCTAGAGATCCCGCAGGGGTGGGATATGGCTACACCTTC. This sequence encodes CSARDPAGVGYGYTF.

The rearrangement links TRBV7-2 to TRBJ2-1, with no clear D. Germline loops: CDR1 SGHTA, CDR2 FQGNSA. The CDR3 consists of 12 residues. Trimming shortened V by 5 bases and J by 13 bases, and 15 bases separated the two germline ends. CDR3 nucleotide sequence: TGTGCCAGCAGCCGGGTCCAAGAGACCCAGTTCTTC. Its translation is CASSRVQETQFF.

This clonotype was counted only a few times. The chain carries TRBV10-3 and TRBJ1-5; 9 nucleotides match TRBD1. V dropped 6 bases and J dropped 4; count of bases not matched to a gene: 7. The CDR3 spans 15 residues. The germline V gene encodes CDR1 ENHRY and CDR2 SYGVKD. CDR3 nucleotides: TGTGCCATCAGCGCCGGGACAGGGCCTAATCAGCCCCAGCATTTT. Translation gives CAISAGTGPNQPQHF.

This chain uses TRBV20-1 with TRBJ2-1; no clear D gene. This CDR3 has 15 residues. Trimming removed 6 bases at V and 4 bases at J, with 19 bases between. CDR1 is DFQATT, CDR2 SNEGSKA, per germline (reference sequence). This CDR3 is CSAKTGSYNYNEQFF. CDR3 nucleotides: TGCAGTGCAAAAACCGGAAGTTACAATTACAATGAGCAGTTCTTC.

This chain joins TRBV4-1 and TRBJ2-4, with a possible D match to TRBD1 (6 bases). CDR3 length: 18 residues. V lost 4 bases to trimming and J lost 0 bases, with 19 bases between them. Germline CDR1 and CDR2: MGHRA and YSYEKL. Written as DNA, the CDR3 is TGCGCCAGCAGCCTTGGCGCAGGGGAAATTCTAGCCAAAAACATTCAGTACTTC. Translated: CASSLGAGEILAKNIQYF.

This clonotype was picked up a small number of times. This chain connects TRBV6-2 or TRBV6-3 to TRBJ2-1; possibly TRBD2 for D (6 bases). Germline CDR1 is MNHEY and CDR2 is SVGEGT. The CDR3 is made up of 11 amino acids. Trimming removed 8 bases from V and 8 bases from J, with 10 bases in between. The CDR3 spells CASRRVYEQFF. CDR3 nucleotides: TGTGCCAGCCGGAGGGTCTATGAGCAGTTCTTC.

This clonotype was recorded many times. The chain recombines TRBV7-9 with TRBJ2-5; tentatively, D is TRBD1 (6 bases). The V end lost 1 base, the J end lost 3 bases, and 6 bases lay between the germline ends. From germline, CDR1 is SEHNR and CDR2 FQNEAQ (reference sequence). The CDR3 contains 13 residues. CDR3 region: CASSLGQEETQYF. The DNA for the CDR3 is TGTGCCAGCAGCTTAGGACAGGAAGAGACCCAGTACTTC.

As for this clonotype: One base away lies a much larger clone, so this may be a sequencing read error. The rearrangement links TRBV29-1 to TRBJ2-5; TRBD1 agrees at 11 bases. The CDR3 is 12 residues long. CDR1 and CDR2 (germline): SQVTM, ANQGSEA. The CDR3 region is CNTGQGESEQYF. As DNA, the CDR3 is TGCAACACGGGACAGGGGGAAAGTGAGCAGTACTTC.